This T cell receptor (beta chain) was recorded in a study of blood T cell repertoires in COVID-19. Overall study context: T cells, B-cell-depleted T cells, or PBMCs supplied cDNA or gDNA.

V was pared by 0 bases and J by 2 bases, with 3 bases of the junction left unmatched. CDR3 size: 16 residues. From germline, CDR1 is GTSNPN and CDR2 SVGIG (reference sequence). The repertoire was sequenced with immunoSEQ multiplex PCR; TCRdb's copy has only in-frame clones and lacks some. The sample shows under 300,000 clones, around 86% of them seen only once. The TCR sequence derives from a woman in her forties or fifties who had recovered from COVID-19. The sequencing input was PBMCs or T cells enriched from blood (not recorded which). This chain links TRBV30 with TRBJ2-6; TRBD2 agrees at 8 bases. The CDR3 DNA is TGTGCCTGGAGTGTACGGGGGGGAACTGGGGCCAACGTCCTGACTTTC. Amino acids: CAWSVRGGTGANVLTF.